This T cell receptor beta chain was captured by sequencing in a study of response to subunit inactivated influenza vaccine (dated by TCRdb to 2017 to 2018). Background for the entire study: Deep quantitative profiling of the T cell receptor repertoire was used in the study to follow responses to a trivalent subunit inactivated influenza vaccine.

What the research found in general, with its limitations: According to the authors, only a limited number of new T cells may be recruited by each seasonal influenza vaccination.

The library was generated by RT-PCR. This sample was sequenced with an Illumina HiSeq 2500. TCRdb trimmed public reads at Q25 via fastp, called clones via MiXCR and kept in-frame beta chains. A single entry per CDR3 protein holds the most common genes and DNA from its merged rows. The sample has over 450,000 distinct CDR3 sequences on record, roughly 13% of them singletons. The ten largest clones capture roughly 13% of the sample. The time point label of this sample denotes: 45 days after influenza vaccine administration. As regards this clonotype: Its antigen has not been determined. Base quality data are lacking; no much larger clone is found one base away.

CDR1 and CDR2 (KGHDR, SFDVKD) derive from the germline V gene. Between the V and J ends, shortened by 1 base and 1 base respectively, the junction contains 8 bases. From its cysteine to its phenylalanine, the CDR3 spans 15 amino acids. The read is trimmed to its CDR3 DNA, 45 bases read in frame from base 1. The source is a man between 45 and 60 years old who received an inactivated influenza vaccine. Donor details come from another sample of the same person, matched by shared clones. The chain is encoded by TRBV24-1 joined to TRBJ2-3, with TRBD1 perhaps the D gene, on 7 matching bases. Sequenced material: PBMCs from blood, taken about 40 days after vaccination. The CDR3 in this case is CATSDFRGGTDTQYF. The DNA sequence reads TGTGCCACCAGTGATTTCAGGGGGGGCACAGATACGCAGTATTTT.